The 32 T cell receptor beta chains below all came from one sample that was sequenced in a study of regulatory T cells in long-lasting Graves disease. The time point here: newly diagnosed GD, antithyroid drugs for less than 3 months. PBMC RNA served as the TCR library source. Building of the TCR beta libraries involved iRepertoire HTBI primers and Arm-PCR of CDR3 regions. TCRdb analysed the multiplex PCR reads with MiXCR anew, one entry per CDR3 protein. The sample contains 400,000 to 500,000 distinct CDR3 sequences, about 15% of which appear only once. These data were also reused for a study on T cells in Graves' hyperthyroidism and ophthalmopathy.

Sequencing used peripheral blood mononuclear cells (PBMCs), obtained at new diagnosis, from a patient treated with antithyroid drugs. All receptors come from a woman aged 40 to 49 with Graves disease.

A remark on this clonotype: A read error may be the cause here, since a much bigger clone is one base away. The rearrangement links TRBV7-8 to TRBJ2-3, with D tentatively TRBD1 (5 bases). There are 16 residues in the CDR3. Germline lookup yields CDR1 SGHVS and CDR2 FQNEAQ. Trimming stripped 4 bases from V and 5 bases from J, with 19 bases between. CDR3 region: CASSWVKGPLGDTQYF. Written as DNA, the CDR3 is TGTGCCAGCAGCTGGGTGAAGGGGCCCTTAGGAGATACGCAGTATTTT.

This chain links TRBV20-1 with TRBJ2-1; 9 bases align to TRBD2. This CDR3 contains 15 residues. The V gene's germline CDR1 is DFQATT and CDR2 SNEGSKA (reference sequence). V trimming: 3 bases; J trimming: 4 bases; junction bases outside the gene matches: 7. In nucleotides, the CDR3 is TGCAGTGCTAGCGAAGCGGGAGGAGCATACAATGAGCAGTTCTTC. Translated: CSASEAGGAYNEQFF.

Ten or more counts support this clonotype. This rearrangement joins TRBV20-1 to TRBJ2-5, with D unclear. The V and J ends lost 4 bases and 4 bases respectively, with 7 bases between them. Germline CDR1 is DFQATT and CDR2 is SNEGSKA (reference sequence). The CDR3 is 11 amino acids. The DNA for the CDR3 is TGCAGTGCTACCATGGGAGAGACCCAGTACTTC. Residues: CSATMGETQYF.

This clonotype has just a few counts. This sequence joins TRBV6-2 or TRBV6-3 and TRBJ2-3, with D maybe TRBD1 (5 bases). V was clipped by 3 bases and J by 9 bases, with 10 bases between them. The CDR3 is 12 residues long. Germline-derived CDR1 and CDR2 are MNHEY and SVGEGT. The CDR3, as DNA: TGTGCCAGCAGTTATAGAAGGGGCACGCAGTATTTT. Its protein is CASSYRRGTQYF.

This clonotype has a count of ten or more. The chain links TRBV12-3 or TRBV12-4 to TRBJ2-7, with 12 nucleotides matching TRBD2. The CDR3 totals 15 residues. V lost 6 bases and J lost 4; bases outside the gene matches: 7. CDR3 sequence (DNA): TGTGCCAGCAGCCAGGGACTAGCGGGCCCGTACGAGCAGTACTTC. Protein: CASSQGLAGPYEQYF.

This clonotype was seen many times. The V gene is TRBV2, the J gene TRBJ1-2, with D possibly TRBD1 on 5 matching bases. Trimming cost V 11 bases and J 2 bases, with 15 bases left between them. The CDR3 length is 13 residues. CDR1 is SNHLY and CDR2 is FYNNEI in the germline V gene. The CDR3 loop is CAHRPGGNYGYTF. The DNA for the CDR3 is TGTGCCCATCGGCCGGGGGGGAACTATGGCTACACCTTC.

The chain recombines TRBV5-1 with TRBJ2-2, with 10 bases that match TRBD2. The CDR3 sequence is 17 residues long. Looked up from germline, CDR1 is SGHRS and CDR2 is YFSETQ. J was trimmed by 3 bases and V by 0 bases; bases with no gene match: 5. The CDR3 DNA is TGCGCCAGCAGCTTGGGGCCAGCGGGAGGGGACACCGGGGAGCTGTTTTTT. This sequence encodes CASSLGPAGGDTGELFF.

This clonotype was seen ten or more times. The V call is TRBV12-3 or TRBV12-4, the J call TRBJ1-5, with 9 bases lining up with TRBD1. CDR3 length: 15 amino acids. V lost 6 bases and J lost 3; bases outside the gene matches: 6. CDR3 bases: TGTGCCAGCAGCCAACACAGGGGGCCCAATCAGCCCCAGCATTTT. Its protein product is CASSQHRGPNQPQHF.

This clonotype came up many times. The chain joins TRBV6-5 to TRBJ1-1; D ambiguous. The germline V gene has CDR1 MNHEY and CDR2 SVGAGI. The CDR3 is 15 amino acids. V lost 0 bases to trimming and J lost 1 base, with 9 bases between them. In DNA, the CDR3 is TGTGCCAGCAGTTACTCGATGTCCGGGAACACTGAAGCTTTCTTT. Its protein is CASSYSMSGNTEAFF.

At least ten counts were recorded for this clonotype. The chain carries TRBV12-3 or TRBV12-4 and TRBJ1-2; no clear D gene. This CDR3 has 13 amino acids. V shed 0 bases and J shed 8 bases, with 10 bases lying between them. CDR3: CASSLAPDPGYTF. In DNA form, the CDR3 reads TGTGCCAGCAGTTTAGCGCCTGACCCCGGCTACACCTTC.

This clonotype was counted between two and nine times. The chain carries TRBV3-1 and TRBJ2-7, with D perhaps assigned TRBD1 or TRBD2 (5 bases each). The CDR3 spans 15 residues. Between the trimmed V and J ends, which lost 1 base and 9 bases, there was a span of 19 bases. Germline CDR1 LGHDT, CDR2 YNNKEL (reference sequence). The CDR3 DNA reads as TGTGCCAGCAGCCAAGGTCTCGCGCAAGCTGGGGGGCAGTACTTC. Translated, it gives CASSQGLAQAGGQYF.

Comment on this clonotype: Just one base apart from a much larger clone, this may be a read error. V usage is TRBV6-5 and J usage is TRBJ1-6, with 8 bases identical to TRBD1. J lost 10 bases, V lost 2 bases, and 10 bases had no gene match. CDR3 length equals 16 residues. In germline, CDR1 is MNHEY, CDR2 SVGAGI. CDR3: CASSYTPGQGSSPLHF. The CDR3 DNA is TGTGCCAGCAGTTACACACCCGGACAGGGAAGCTCACCCCTCCACTTT.

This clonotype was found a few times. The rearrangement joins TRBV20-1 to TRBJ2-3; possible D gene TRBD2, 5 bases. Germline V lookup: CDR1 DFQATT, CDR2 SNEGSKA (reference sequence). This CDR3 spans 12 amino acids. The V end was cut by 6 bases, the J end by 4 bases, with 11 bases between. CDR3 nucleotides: TGCAGTGCCGCACGGGGTTCAGATACGCAGTATTTT. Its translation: CSAARGSDTQYF.

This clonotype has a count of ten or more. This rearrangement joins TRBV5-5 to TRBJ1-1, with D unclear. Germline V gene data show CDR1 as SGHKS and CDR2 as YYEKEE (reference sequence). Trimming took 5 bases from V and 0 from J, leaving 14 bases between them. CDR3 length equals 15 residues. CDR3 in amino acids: CASSIVYQMNTEAFF. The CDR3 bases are TGTGCCAGCAGTATTGTCTATCAGATGAACACTGAAGCTTTCTTT.

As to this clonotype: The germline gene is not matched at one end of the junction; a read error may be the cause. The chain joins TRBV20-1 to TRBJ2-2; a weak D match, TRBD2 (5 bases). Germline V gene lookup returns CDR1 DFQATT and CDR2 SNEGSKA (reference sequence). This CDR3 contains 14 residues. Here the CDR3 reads CSARVQDHTGDLFF. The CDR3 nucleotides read TGCAGTGCTAGAGTCCAGGACCACACCGGGGATCTGTTTTTT.

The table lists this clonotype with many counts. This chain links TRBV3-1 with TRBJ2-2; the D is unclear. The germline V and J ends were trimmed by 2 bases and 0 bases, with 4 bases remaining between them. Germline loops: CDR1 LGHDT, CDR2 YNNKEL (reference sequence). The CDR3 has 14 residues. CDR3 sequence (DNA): TGTGCCAGCAGCCAACTTGCGAACACCGGGGAGCTGTTTTTT. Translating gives CASSQLANTGELFF.

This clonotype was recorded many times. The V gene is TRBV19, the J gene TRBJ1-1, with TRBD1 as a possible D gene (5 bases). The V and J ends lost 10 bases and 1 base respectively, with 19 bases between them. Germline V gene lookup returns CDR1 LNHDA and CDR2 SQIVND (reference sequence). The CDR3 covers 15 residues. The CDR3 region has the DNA TGTGCCACCCGAAAGTCGGGGACGGGGAACACTGAAGCTTTCTTT. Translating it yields CATRKSGTGNTEAFF.

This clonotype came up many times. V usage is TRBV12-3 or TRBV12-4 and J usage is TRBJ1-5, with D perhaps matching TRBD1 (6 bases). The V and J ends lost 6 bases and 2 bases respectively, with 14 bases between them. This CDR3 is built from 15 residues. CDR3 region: CASRGGGSGNQPQHF. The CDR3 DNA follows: TGTGCCAGCAGGGGAGGGGGTAGCGGCAATCAGCCCCAGCATTTT.

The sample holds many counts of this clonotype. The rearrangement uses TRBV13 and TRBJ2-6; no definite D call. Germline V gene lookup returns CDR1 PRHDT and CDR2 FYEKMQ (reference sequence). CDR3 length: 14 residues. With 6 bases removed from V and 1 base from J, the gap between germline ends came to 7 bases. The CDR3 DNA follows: TGTGCCAGCAGTAAGGGTTCTGGGGCCAACGTCCTGACTTTC. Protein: CASSKGSGANVLTF. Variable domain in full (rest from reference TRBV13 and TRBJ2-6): AAGVIQSPRHLIKEKRETATLKCYPIPRHDTVYWYQQGPGQDPQFLISFYEKMQSDKGSIPDRFSAQQFSDYHSELNMSSLELGDSALYFCASSKGSGANVLTFGAGSRLTVL.

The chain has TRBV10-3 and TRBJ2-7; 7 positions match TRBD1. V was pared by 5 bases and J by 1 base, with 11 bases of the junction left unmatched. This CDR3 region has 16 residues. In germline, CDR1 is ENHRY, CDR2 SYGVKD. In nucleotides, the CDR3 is TGTGCCATCAGTACAGGGGAGCAGGGTAATTCCTACGAGCAGTACTTC. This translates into CAISTGEQGNSYEQYF.

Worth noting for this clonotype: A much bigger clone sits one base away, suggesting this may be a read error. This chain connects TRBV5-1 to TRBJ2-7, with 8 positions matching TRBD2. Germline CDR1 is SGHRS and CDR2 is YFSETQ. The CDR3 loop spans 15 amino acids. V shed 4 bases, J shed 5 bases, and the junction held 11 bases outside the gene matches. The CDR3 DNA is TGCGCCAGCAGCCTCCGGGGGGGGGCTGGGGACGAGCAGTACTTC. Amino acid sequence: CASSLRGGAGDEQYF.

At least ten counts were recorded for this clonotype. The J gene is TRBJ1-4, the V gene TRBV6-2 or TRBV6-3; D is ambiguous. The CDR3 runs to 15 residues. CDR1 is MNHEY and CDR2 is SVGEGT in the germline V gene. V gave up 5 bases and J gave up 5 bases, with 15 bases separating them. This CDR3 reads CASSDSREPNEKLFF. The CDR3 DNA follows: TGTGCCAGCAGTGATAGTAGGGAGCCGAATGAAAAACTGTTTTTT.

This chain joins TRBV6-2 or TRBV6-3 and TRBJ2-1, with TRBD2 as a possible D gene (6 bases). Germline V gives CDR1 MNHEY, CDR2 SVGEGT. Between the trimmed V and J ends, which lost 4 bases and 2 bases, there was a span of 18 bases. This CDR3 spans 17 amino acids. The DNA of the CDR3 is TGTGCCAGCAGTTCCCTTTACGGCGGGATCGCCTACAATGAGCAGTTCTTC. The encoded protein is CASSSLYGGIAYNEQFF.

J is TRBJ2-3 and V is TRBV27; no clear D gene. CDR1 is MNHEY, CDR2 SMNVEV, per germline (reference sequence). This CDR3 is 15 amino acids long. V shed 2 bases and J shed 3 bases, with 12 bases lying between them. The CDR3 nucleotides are TGTGCCAGCAGTTTAATAGGTCATACGACAGATACGCAGTATTTT. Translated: CASSLIGHTTDTQYF.

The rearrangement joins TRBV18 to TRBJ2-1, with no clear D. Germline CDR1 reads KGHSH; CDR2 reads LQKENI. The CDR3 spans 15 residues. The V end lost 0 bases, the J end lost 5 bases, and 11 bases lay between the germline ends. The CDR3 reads CASSPPWRDNNEQFF. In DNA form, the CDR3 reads TGTGCCAGCTCACCACCGTGGCGCGACAACAATGAGCAGTTCTTC.

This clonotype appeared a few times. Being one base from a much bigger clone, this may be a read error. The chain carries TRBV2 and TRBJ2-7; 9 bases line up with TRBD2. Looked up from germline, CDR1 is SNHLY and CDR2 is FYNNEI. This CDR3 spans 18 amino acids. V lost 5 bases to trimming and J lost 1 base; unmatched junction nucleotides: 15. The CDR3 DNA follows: TGTGCCAGCAGTACCCGCAGGCCAGCGGGAGGATTATCCTACGAGCAGTACTTC. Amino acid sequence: CASSTRRPAGGLSYEQYF.

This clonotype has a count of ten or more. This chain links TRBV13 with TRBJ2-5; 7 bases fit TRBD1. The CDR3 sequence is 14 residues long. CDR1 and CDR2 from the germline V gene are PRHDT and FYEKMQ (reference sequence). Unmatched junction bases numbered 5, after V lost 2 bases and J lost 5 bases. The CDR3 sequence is CASSLRQGGETQYF. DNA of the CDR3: TGTGCCAGCAGCTTAAGACAGGGCGGGGAGACCCAGTACTTC.

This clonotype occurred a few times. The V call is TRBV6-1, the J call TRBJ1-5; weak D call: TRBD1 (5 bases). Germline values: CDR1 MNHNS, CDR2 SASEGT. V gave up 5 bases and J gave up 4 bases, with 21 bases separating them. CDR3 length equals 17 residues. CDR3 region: CASSPRDLHSRNQPQHF. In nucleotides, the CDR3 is TGTGCCAGCAGTCCCCGGGACCTCCACTCTCGAAATCAGCCCCAGCATTTT.

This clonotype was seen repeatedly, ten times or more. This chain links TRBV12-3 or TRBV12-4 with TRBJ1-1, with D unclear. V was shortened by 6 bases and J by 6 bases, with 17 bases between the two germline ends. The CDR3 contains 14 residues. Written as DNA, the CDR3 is TGTGCCAGCAGCTCCCCACGGGGTAGTCCTGAAGCTTTCTTT. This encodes CASSSPRGSPEAFF.

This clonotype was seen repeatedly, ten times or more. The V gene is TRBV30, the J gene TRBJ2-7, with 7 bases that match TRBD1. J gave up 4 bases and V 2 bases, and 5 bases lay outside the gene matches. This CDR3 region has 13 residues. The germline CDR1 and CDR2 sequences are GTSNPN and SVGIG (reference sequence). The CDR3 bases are TGTGCCTGGAGTTTCGACAGGGTTTACGAGCAGTACTTC. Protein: CAWSFDRVYEQYF. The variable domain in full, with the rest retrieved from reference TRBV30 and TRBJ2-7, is SQTIHQWPATLVQPVGSPLSLECTVEGTSNPNLYWYRQAAGRGLQLLFYSVGIGQISSEVPQNLSASRPQDRQFILSSKKLLLSDSGFYLCAWSFDRVYEQYFGPGTRLTVT.

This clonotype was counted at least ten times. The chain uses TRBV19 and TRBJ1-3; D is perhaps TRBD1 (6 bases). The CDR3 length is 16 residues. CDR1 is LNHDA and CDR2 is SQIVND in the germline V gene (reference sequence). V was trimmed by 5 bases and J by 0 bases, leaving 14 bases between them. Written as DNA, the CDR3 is TGTGCCAGTAGTGGCAGGGGCCGGCTCTCTGGAAACACCATATATTTT. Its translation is CASSGRGRLSGNTIYF. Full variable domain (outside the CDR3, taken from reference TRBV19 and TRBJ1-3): DGGITQSPKYLFRKEGQNVTLSCEQNLNHDAMYWYRQDPGQGLRLIYYSQIVNDFQKGDIAEGYSVSREKKESFPLTVTSAQKNPTAFYLCASSGRGRLSGNTIYFGEGSWLTVV.

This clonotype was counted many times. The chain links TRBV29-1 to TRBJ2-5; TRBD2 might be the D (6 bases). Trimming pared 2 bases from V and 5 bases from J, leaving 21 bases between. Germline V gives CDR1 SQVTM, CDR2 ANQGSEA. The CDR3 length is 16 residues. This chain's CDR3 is CSVELGLGSRGETQYF. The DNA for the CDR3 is TGCAGCGTTGAACTTGGTTTGGGTTCACGGGGGGAGACCCAGTACTTC.